What follows are 10 T cell receptor beta chains derived from one specimen sequenced in a study of blood T cells in healthy people across ages. Then a second PCR, running roughly 7 to 11 cycles, was carried out with a sample-barcoded 5' primer and a J-beta primer mix. TCRdb itself ran the 5' RACE reads through MiXCR, one entry per CDR3 protein. The sample consists of around 1,900,000 distinct CDR3 sequences, about 39% of them appearing once. The sample taken for sequencing was blood. These receptors were taken from a human donor in good health.

The chain recombines TRBV5-1 with TRBJ2-1; 9 bases are shared with TRBD1. Looked up from germline, CDR1 is SGHRS and CDR2 is YFSETQ. The CDR3 contains 16 residues. V shed 3 bases and J 7 bases; nucleotides not matched to a gene: 11. The CDR3 loop reads CASSWGRGQGRNEQFF. The DNA for the CDR3 is TGCGCCAGCAGCTGGGGGAGAGGACAGGGGAGAAATGAGCAGTTCTTC.

The J gene is TRBJ2-3, the V gene TRBV6-5, with 7 bases that match TRBD2. The germline CDR1 and CDR2 sequences are MNHEY and SVGAGI. This CDR3 region has 16 residues. Trimming took 2 bases from V and 3 from J; bases not matched to a gene: 8. The CDR3, as DNA: TGTGCCAGCAGTTACGGGGTGGCGGGAGAAACAGATACGCAGTATTTT. Encoded protein: CASSYGVAGETDTQYF.

The chain links TRBV20-1 to TRBJ2-7; D remains ambiguous. This CDR3 region has 12 residues. Germline V gene sequence: CDR1 DFQATT, CDR2 SNEGSKA (reference sequence). Trimming removed 0 bases from V and 4 bases from J, with 7 bases in between. DNA of the CDR3: TGCAGTGCTAGAGATTTTAATTACGAGCAGTACTTC. Amino acids: CSARDFNYEQYF.

This clonotype has more than one count but fewer than ten. This rearrangement joins TRBV29-1 to TRBJ1-2, with TRBD1 matching over 8 bases. The length of the CDR3 is 13 residues. Germline V gene lookup returns CDR1 SQVTM and CDR2 ANQGSEA. The V gene end was trimmed by 5 bases and the J gene end by 8 bases; junction bases not matched to a gene: 10. The chain's CDR3 is CSVRWSGGAGYTF. CDR3 in DNA: TGCAGCGTTCGATGGTCAGGGGGCGCCGGCTACACCTTC. The entire variable domain, with the rest obtained from reference TRBV29-1 and TRBJ1-2, is as follows: SAVISQKPSRDICQRGTSLTIQCQVDSQVTMMFWYRQQPGQSLTLIATANQGSEATYESGFVIDKFPISRPNLTFSTLTVSNMSPEDSSIYLCSVRWSGGAGYTFGSGTRLTVV.

This clonotype has a handful of counts. This rearrangement joins TRBV15 to TRBJ2-7; 8 bases map to TRBD1. CDR3 size: 15 residues. V gave up 1 base and J gave up 7 bases; unmatched junction bases: 9. Germline V gives CDR1 LNHNV, CDR2 YYDKDF (reference sequence). CDR3 in amino acids: CATSRVGDRPTEQYF. CDR3 in DNA: TGTGCCACCAGCAGAGTGGGGGACAGGCCCACTGAGCAGTACTTC. The full variable domain, rest sourced from reference TRBV15 and TRBJ2-7, is DAMVIQNPRYQVTQFGKPVTLSCSQTLNHNVMYWYQQKSSQAPKLLFHYYDKDFNNEADTPDNFQSRRPNTSFCFLDIRSPGLGDTAMYLCATSRVGDRPTEQYFGPGTRLTVT.

This clonotype was picked up a small number of times. The rearrangement links TRBV7-2 to TRBJ2-1, with 9 bases aligning to TRBD1. Germline loops: CDR1 SGHTA, CDR2 FQGNSA. V was clipped by 4 bases and J by 7 bases; unmatched bases: 14. The CDR3 spans 17 residues. In DNA form, the CDR3 reads TGTGCCAGCAGCTCCAGGCCGGGACAGGGCCCTGAGAATGAGCAGTTCTTC. Its protein is CASSSRPGQGPENEQFF.

The rearrangement links TRBV20-1 to TRBJ1-2; D perhaps matches TRBD1 (6 bases). V lost 6 bases and J lost 8, with 16 bases in between. The CDR3 consists of 12 residues. Per germline, CDR1 DFQATT and CDR2 SNEGSKA (reference sequence). For the CDR3, the DNA is TGCAGTGCCCGAGGGGGGCGGGGCGGCTACACCTTC. It yields the protein CSARGGRGGYTF.

The V gene is TRBV27, the J gene TRBJ2-5; possibly TRBD2 for D (5 bases). The germline CDR1 and CDR2 sequences are MNHEY and SMNVEV (reference sequence). CDR3 size: 15 residues. The V and J ends lost 6 bases and 2 bases respectively, with 16 bases between them. Here the CDR3 reads CASRTSLGIQETQYF. DNA of the CDR3: TGTGCCAGCAGAACATCCCTCGGGATACAAGAGACCCAGTACTTC.

The chain joins TRBV12-5 to TRBJ2-2; the D gene is possibly TRBD1 (5 bases). With 5 bases removed from V and 2 bases from J, the gap between germline ends came to 6 bases. The CDR3 is 13 residues long. Germline CDR1 and CDR2: LGHNT and FRNRAP. The DNA for the CDR3 is TGTGCTAGTGGTCGGACAAACACCGGGGAGCTGTTTTTT. It specifies CASGRTNTGELFF. Full variable domain (rest looked up from reference TRBV12-5 and TRBJ2-2): DARVTQTPRHKVTEMGQEVTMRCQPILGHNTVFWYRQTMMQGLELLAYFRNRAPLDDSGMPKDRFSAEMPDATLATLKIQPSEPRDSAVYFCASGRTNTGELFFGEGSRLTVL.

The gene calls are TRBV7-2 and TRBJ2-1; D is uncertain. V lost 1 base, J lost 8 bases, and 15 bases lay in between. The CDR3 totals 15 residues. The germline CDR1 and CDR2 sequences are SGHTA and FQGNSA. The CDR3 region has the DNA TGTGCCAGCAGCTTAGAGGGCAGGCCTATAGATGAGCAGTTCTTC. This translates into CASSLEGRPIDEQFF.